The 3 T cell receptor beta chains given below trace back to one sample, sequenced in a study of blood T cell repertoires in COVID-19. TCRdb's copy holds only in-frame clones and misses some; the assay was immunoSEQ multiplex PCR. Here the sample spans just under 85,000 clones, 83% being singletons. Sequences were obtained from peripheral blood. Every receptor here comes from a woman aged 80 or over with acute or convalescent COVID-19.

The V and J genes are TRBV2 and TRBJ2-7; the D gene is possibly TRBD2 (5 bases). The CDR3 is 13 residues long. Germline CDR1 SNHLY, CDR2 FYNNEI. V lost 6 bases to trimming and J lost 3 bases, with 12 bases between them. The CDR3 DNA follows: TGTGCCAGCAGGAGGGCCGGGATCTACGAGCAGTACTTC. Its translation: CASRRAGIYEQYF. Full variable domain (missing parts from reference TRBV2 and TRBJ2-7): EPEVTQTPSHQVTQMGQEVILRCVPISNHLYFYWYRQILGQKVEFLVSFYNNEISEKSEIFDDQFSVERPDGSNFTLKIRSTKLEDSAMYFCASRRAGIYEQYFGPGTRLTVT.

This clone appeared once. As DNA, the CDR3 is TGTGCCAGCAGCCCATCCCAGACAGTGATCCTACTCTCTGGAAACACCATATATTTT. Protein product: CASSPSQTVILLSGNTIYF. The chain combines TRBV7-9 with TRBJ1-3; D may be TRBD1 (5 bases). Germline CDR1 reads SEHNR; CDR2 reads FQNEAQ (reference sequence). The CDR3 is 19 residues long. Trimming pared 5 bases from V and 0 bases from J, leaving 23 bases between.

This clone was observed a single time. This rearrangement joins TRBV5-8 to TRBJ1-5; D is ambiguous. This CDR3 spans 15 amino acids. CDR1 SGHTS and CDR2 YDEGEE come from the germline V gene. V was cut by 0 bases and J by 0 bases, with 7 bases left in between. The CDR3 nucleotides are TGTGCCAGCAGCTTGGACGGTCATAGCAATCAGCCCCAGCATTTT. Translated: CASSLDGHSNQPQHF.